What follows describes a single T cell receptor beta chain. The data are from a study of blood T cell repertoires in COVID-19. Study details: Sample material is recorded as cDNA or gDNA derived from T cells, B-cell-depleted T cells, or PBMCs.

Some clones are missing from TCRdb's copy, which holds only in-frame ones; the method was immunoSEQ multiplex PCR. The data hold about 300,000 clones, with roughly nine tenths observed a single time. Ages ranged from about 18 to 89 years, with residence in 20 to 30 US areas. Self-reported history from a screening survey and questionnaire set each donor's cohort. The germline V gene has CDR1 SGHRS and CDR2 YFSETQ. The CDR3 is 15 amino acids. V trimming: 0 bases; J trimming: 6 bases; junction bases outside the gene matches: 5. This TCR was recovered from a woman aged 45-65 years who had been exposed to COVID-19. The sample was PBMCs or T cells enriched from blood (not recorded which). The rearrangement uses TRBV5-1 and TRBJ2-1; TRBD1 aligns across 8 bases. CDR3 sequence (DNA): TGCGCCAGCAGCTTGGAAGGACAGGGATCCAATGAGCAGTTCTTC. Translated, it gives CASSLEGQGSNEQFF.